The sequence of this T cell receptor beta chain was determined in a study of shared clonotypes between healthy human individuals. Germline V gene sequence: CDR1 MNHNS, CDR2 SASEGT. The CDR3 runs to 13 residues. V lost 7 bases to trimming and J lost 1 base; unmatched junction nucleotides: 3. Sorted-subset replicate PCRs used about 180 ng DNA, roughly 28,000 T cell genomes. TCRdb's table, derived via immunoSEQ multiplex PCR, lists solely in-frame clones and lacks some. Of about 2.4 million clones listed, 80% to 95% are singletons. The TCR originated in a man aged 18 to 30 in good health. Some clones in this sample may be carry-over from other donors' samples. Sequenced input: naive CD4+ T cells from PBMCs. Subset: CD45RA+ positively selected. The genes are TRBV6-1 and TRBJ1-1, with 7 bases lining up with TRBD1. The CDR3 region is CASIRTGNTEAFF. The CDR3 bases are TGTGCCAGCATCCGGACAGGGAACACTGAAGCTTTCTTT.